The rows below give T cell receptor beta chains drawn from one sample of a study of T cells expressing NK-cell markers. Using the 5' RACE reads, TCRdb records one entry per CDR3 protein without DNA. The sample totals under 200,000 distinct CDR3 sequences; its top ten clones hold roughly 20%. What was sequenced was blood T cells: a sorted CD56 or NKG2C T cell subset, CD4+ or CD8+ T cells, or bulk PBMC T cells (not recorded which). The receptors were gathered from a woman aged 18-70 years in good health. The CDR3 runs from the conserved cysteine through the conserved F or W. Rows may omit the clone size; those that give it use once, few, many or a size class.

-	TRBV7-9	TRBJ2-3	CASSSPEMGTDTQYF
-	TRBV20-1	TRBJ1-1	CSARERSGGQAFF
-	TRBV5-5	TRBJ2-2	CASTPFAGDTGELFF
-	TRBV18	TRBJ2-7	CASSPSGTSYEQYF
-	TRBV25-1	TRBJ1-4	CASSDPGGGEKLFF
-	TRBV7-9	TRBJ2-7	CASSFGTEAYEQYF
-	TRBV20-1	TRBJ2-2	CSAPTSGGNTGELFF
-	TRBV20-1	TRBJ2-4	CSADGTSGDKNIQYF
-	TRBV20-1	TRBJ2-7	CSARGGRPSGRYEQYF
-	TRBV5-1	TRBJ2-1	CASSIAPTPGGGFNEQFF
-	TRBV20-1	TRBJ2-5	CSARDRTGAETQYF
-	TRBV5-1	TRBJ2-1	CASSLGLTSGYYNEQFF
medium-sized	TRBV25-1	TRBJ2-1	CASSDNYNEQFF
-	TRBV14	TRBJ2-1	CASSQDHRAEQFF
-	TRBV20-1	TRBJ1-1	CSAGQPNTEAFF
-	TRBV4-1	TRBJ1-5	CASSQDVTQGPNQPQHF
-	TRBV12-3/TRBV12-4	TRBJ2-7	CATQGGVSYEQYF
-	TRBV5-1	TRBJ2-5	CASSFVVAGDLQETQYF
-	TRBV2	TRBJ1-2	CASSPSVNYGYTF
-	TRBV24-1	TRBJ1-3	CATRDDRNTIYF
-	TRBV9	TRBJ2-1	CASSPNQGLANEQFF
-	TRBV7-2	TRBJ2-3	CASSYRAGGFYTDTQYF
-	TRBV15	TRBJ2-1	CATSRDSAGYNEQFF
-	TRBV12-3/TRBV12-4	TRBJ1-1	CASSQGIANTEAFF
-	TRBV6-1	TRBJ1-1	CASDKGGSRGTEAFF
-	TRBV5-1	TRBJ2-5	CASSLVGAETQYF
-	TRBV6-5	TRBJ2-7	CASSYSGGGTPYEQYF
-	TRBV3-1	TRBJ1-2	CASSRRTDIYGYTF
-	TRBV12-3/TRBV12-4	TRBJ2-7	CASKTGGEVDEQYF
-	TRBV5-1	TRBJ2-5	CASRYGSAETQYF
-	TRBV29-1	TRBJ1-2	CSASEGGSYGYTF
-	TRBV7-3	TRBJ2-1	CASSFTQGSEQFF
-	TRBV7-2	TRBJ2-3	CASSLATSGGADTQYF
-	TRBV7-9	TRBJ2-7	CASSHPGRLDSYEQYF
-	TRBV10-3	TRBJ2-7	CAISGAGSYEQYF
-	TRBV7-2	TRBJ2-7	CASSLVGGGDSYEQYF
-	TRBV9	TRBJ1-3	CASSAGSGNTIYF
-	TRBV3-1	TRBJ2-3	CASSQGDSGHSDTQYF
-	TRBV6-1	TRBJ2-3	CASTRLAGGQDTQYF
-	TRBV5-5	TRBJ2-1	CASSPRTSGNNEQFF
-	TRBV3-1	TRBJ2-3	CASSQDGGGAGDTQYF
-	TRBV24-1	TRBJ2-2	CATSDIGTGSGELFF
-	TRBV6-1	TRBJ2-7	CASSEGLVLLSYEQYF
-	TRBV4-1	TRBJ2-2	CASSHPGTSGTGELFF
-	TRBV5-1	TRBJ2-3	CASSGVDTQYF
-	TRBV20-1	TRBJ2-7	CSATDKLYEQYF
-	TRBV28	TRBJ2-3	CASSFLSSEDTDTQYF
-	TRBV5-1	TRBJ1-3	CASSWTTQGNTIYF
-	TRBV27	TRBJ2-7	CASSTYLAERLEQYF
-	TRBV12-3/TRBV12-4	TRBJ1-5	CASSLGGQAQQPQHF
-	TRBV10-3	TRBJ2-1	CAIKTGTGESYNEQFF
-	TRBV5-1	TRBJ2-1	CASSLAAGHYNEQFF
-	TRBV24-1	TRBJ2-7	CATMAGPNSYEQYF
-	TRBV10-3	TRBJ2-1	CAISEGGRGYNEQFF